The 8 T cell receptor beta chains below come from one sample, sequenced in a study of shared clonotypes between healthy human individuals. Measured with immunoSEQ multiplex PCR; TCRdb has only the in-frame clones, and not every one. The data hold over a million clones, with approximately 98.5% observed a single time. Material: naive CD4+ T cells sorted from blood. Subset here: CD45RA+ positively selected. Every receptor here comes from a young man in good health.

The chain is built from TRBV5-1 and TRBJ2-3; D is tentatively TRBD1 or TRBD2 (5 bases each). Per the germline V gene, CDR1 is SGHRS and CDR2 is YFSETQ. V was trimmed by 4 bases and J by 3 bases, leaving 15 bases between them. The CDR3 sequence is 15 residues long. CDR3: CASSPTSRGTDTQYF. The CDR3 DNA reads as TGCGCCAGCAGCCCTACTAGTAGGGGTACAGATACGCAGTATTTT.

This clone is a singleton in its sample. The CDR3 sequence is CASSFSGTSYEQYF. The DNA for the CDR3 is TGCGCCAGCAGCTTTTCCGGGACTAGCTACGAGCAGTACTTC. J is TRBJ2-7 and V is TRBV5-1; 8 bases line up with TRBD2. Germline CDR1 SGHRS, CDR2 YFSETQ. CDR3 size: 14 residues. After removal of 2 bases from V and 3 bases from J, the junction contained 4 bases not matched to a gene.

The chain recombines TRBV10-3 with TRBJ2-3; weak D call: TRBD1 (6 bases). This CDR3 comprises 15 residues. V was clipped by 6 bases and J by 1 base, with 14 bases between them. Germline CDR1 ENHRY, CDR2 SYGVKD. The DNA for the CDR3 is TGTGCCATCAGCCCACGCAGGGGCCGCACAGATACGCAGTATTTT. Encoded protein: CAISPRRGRTDTQYF.

The chain couples TRBV5-1 to TRBJ2-3, with TRBD2 matching 7 bases. Trimming removed 0 bases from V and 6 bases from J; junction bases left unmatched: 10. Germline assignment: CDR1 SGHRS and CDR2 YFSETQ. The CDR3 is 16 residues long. The CDR3 sequence: CASSLVSSGGMDTQYF. The CDR3 DNA reads as TGCGCCAGCAGCTTGGTTTCTAGCGGAGGAATGGATACGCAGTATTTT.

The rearrangement joins TRBV28 to TRBJ2-6; D is possibly TRBD1 or TRBD2 (5 bases each). Germline loops: CDR1 MDHEN, CDR2 SYDVKM. The CDR3 is made up of 17 amino acids. The V and J ends lost 5 bases and 0 bases respectively, with 14 bases between them. As DNA, the CDR3 is TGTGCCAGCAGTCCAGGGACCGGGAACTCTGGGGCCAACGTCCTGACTTTC. Translation gives CASSPGTGNSGANVLTF.

This chain joins TRBV5-5 and TRBJ2-7; D remains ambiguous. Trimming stripped 1 base from V and 4 bases from J, with 6 bases between. CDR1 SGHKS and CDR2 YYEKEE come from the germline V gene (reference sequence). There are 12 residues in the CDR3. The CDR3 coding sequence is TGTGCCAGCAGCTTGAGCGCGTACGAGCAGTACTTC. As protein: CASSLSAYEQYF.

CDR3 residues: CASSLGRGNEQFF. The CDR3 DNA reads as TGTGCCAGCAGTTTAGGACGGGGTAATGAGCAGTTCTTC. This rearrangement joins TRBV27 to TRBJ2-1; perhaps TRBD2 as D (5 bases). Trimming pared 2 bases from V and 7 bases from J, leaving 9 bases between. This CDR3 is built from 13 residues. The germline CDR1 and CDR2 sequences are MNHEY and SMNVEV (reference sequence).

The genes are TRBV29-1 and TRBJ2-7, with 9 bases that match TRBD1. V trimming: 7 bases; J trimming: 1 base; junction bases outside the gene matches: 8. The germline CDR1 and CDR2 sequences are SQVTM and ANQGSEA. The CDR3 has 14 residues. The chain's CDR3 is CSASQTGGSYEQYF. Here the CDR3 DNA reads TGCAGCGCTTCCCAGACAGGGGGGTCCTACGAGCAGTACTTC.